Following are 8 T cell receptor beta chains from one sample sequenced in a study. TCRdb processed the RT-PCR reads anew with MiXCR; each CDR3 protein has one entry. Of more than 600,000 distinct CDR3 sequences detected, around 14% appear once; the ten largest clones hold 3.6%. Sequencing was done on a sample of memory CD4+ T cells from blood. The receptors here all came from a female donor in good health, serving as a healthy control.

The sample holds a few counts of this clonotype. The chain has TRBV10-3 and TRBJ2-5; D may be TRBD1 or TRBD2 (5 bases each). CDR3 length equals 14 residues. Germline V gene lookup returns CDR1 ENHRY and CDR2 SYGVKD. The V end lost 5 bases, the J end lost 3 bases, and 13 bases lay between the germline ends. CDR3 coding DNA: TGTGCCATCAGTAGGGGACGGTCGGAAGAGACCCAGTACTTC. The encoded protein is CAISRGRSEETQYF.

There are a few counts of this clonotype. The rearrangement links TRBV6-5 to TRBJ2-2; TRBD2 agrees at 8 bases. Germline-derived CDR1 and CDR2 are MNHEY and SVGAGI. The V and J ends lost 0 bases and 4 bases, in that order; junction bases with no gene match: 4. The CDR3 has 16 residues. CDR3 residues: CASSYSPGGTTGELFF. The CDR3 DNA is TGTGCCAGCAGTTACTCGCCGGGAGGGACCACCGGGGAGCTGTTTTTT.

V is TRBV11-2 and J is TRBJ1-1; 7 nucleotides agree with TRBD1. Germline V gene lookup returns CDR1 SGHAT and CDR2 FQNNGV. The ends lost 3 bases at V and 4 bases at J; junction bases unmatched: 5. CDR3 length equals 14 residues. CDR3 in amino acids: CASSFGQVGTEAFF. For the CDR3, the DNA is TGTGCCAGCAGCTTTGGACAGGTAGGCACTGAAGCTTTCTTT.

The chain joins TRBV10-3 to TRBJ2-1; D uncertain. This CDR3 region has 14 residues. Germline V CDR1 and CDR2: ENHRY, SYGVKD. Trimming shortened V by 0 bases and J by 1 base, and 4 bases separated the two germline ends. The CDR3 DNA is TGTGCCATCAGTGAGTCGGGATCCTACAATGAGCAGTTCTTC. It translates to CAISESGSYNEQFF.

The V call is TRBV20-1, the J call TRBJ2-3; TRBD2 is a possible D gene (6 bases). This CDR3 region has 15 residues. CDR1 and CDR2 from the germline V gene are DFQATT and SNEGSKA (reference sequence). Trimming cost V 5 bases and J 0 bases, with 15 bases left between them. The CDR3 reads CSAGPRRASTDTQYF. Written as DNA, the CDR3 is TGCAGTGCTGGTCCCCGGAGGGCTAGCACAGATACGCAGTATTTT.

This clonotype was detected a few times. This rearrangement joins TRBV7-9 to TRBJ2-3, with TRBD2 matching 7 bases. Germline lookup yields CDR1 SEHNR and CDR2 FQNEAQ (reference sequence). V shed 1 base and J 8 bases; nucleotides not matched to a gene: 6. The CDR3 spans 14 residues. DNA of the CDR3: TGTGCCAGCAGCTTAGGCGGACTAGTTGGTACGCAGTATTTT. This encodes CASSLGGLVGTQYF.

The sample holds many counts of this clonotype. The V and J genes are TRBV5-1 and TRBJ2-7; 7 nucleotides line up with TRBD1. The CDR3 loop spans 14 amino acids. CDR1 is SGHRS and CDR2 is YFSETQ in the germline V gene. V shed 4 bases and J 3 bases; nucleotides not matched to a gene: 7. The CDR3 is CASSPGTDNYEQYF. CDR3 coding DNA: TGCGCCAGCAGCCCCGGGACAGACAACTACGAGCAGTACTTC.

This rearrangement joins TRBV25-1 to TRBJ2-6; D is unresolved. Germline V gene lookup returns CDR1 MGHDK and CDR2 SYGVNS. CDR3 size: 15 residues. V was cut by 6 bases and J by 0 bases, with 9 bases left in between. The DNA for the CDR3 is TGTGCCAGCAGAGACCATAACTCTGGGGCCAACGTCCTGACTTTC. Translating gives CASRDHNSGANVLTF.